A selection of T cell receptor beta chains follows, all from one sample in a study of T cell repertoires in cytomegalovirus infection. TCRdb reanalysed the reads using MiXCR and keeps one entry per CDR3 protein. The sample comprises around 900,000 distinct CDR3 sequences, roughly 30% of which are singletons, and around 15% rests with the top ten. Their antigen targets remain unknown. The starting material was cultured CD8+ T cells from PBMCs, obtained from culture after CMV antigen stimulation. These TCRs come from a human donor in good health (CMV status not recorded). Some clones in this sample may be carry-over from other donors' samples. The CDR3 runs from the conserved cysteine through the conserved F or W. Fields, in order: clone size, V gene, J gene, D gene, CDR3 protein, CDR3 DNA. A D gene is named only where the DNA matches it firmly. Clone size is not always given. Where it is, it says once, few, many or a class for expanded clones.

clone size: NA
V gene: TRBV29-1
J gene: TRBJ2-1
D gene: NA
CDR3 protein: CSVVWRGNNEQFF
CDR3 DNA: TGCAGCGTTGTCTGGCGCGGAAACAATGAGCAGTTCTTC

clone size: few
V gene: TRBV27
J gene: TRBJ2-2
D gene: TRBD1
CDR3 protein: CASYTNRGAGELFF
CDR3 DNA: TGTGCCAGCTACACTAACAGGGGAGCCGGGGAGCTGTTTTTT

clone size: few
V gene: TRBV12-3/TRBV12-4
J gene: TRBJ1-5
D gene: NA
CDR3 protein: CASSFTALRGDQPQHF
CDR3 DNA: TGTGCCAGCAGTTTCACGGCCCTCAGGGGTGATCAGCCCCAGCATTTT

clone size: few
V gene: TRBV20-1
J gene: TRBJ2-1
D gene: NA
CDR3 protein: CSPRRENNEQFF
CDR3 DNA: TGCAGTCCCAGGAGGGAGAACAATGAGCAGTTCTTC

clone size: few
V gene: TRBV6-6
J gene: TRBJ2-7
D gene: TRBD2
CDR3 protein: CASIGSGGLYEQYF
CDR3 DNA: TGTGCCAGCATCGGAAGCGGGGGCCTCTACGAGCAGTACTTC

clone size: NA
V gene: TRBV6-1
J gene: TRBJ2-1
D gene: NA
CDR3 protein: CASTQLEGEQFF
CDR3 DNA: TGTGCCAGCACCCAACTAGAGGGTGAGCAGTTCTTC

clone size: NA
V gene: TRBV7-9
J gene: TRBJ1-4
D gene: TRBD1
CDR3 protein: CASSLLMGQENEKLFF
CDR3 DNA: TGTGCCAGCAGCCTACTCATGGGACAGGAGAATGAAAAACTGTTTTTT

clone size: NA
V gene: TRBV5-1
J gene: TRBJ2-2
D gene: NA
CDR3 protein: CASNTSTLELFF
CDR3 DNA: TGCGCCAGCAACACAAGTACGTTGGAGCTGTTTTTT

clone size: once
V gene: TRBV3-1
J gene: TRBJ2-1
D gene: TRBD2
CDR3 protein: CASSQESAGGGGEQFF
CDR3 DNA: TGTGCCAGCAGCCAAGAATCGGCGGGGGGGGGTGGGGAGCAGTTCTTC

clone size: NA
V gene: TRBV12-3/TRBV12-4
J gene: TRBJ2-3
D gene: NA
CDR3 protein: CASSLGGGGTQYF
CDR3 DNA: TGTGCCAGCAGTTTGGGAGGTGGAGGTACGCAGTATTTT

clone size: few
V gene: TRBV5-1
J gene: TRBJ2-1
D gene: NA
CDR3 protein: CASSLAGAHNEQFF
CDR3 DNA: TGCGCCAGCAGCCTAGCCGGGGCTCACAATGAGCAGTTCTTC

clone size: NA
V gene: TRBV7-9
J gene: TRBJ1-5
D gene: NA
CDR3 protein: CASSLASQGWDNQPQHF
CDR3 DNA: TGTGCCAGCAGCTTAGCTAGCCAGGGGTGGGACAATCAGCCCCAGCATTTT

clone size: many
V gene: TRBV7-2
J gene: TRBJ1-1
D gene: NA
CDR3 protein: CASSPGGGVETEAFF
CDR3 DNA: TGTGCCAGCAGCCCAGGCGGAGGGGTGGAAACTGAAGCTTTCTTT

clone size: NA
V gene: TRBV6-6
J gene: TRBJ1-2
D gene: TRBD1
CDR3 protein: CATHRDRLPNYGYTF
CDR3 DNA: TGTGCCACCCACCGGGACAGACTCCCTAACTATGGCTACACCTTC

clone size: NA
V gene: TRBV6-5
J gene: TRBJ2-7
D gene: NA
CDR3 protein: CASSLQGDPPIEQYF
CDR3 DNA: TGTGCCAGCAGTTTACAGGGCGATCCCCCTATCGAGCAGTACTTC

clone size: few
V gene: TRBV27
J gene: TRBJ2-1
D gene: TRBD2
CDR3 protein: CASSLTSGGLDEQFF
CDR3 DNA: TGTGCCAGCAGTTTAACCAGCGGGGGGTTGGATGAGCAGTTCTTC

clone size: many
V gene: TRBV7-9
J gene: TRBJ2-1
D gene: NA
CDR3 protein: CASSLGQREQFF
CDR3 DNA: TGTGCCAGCAGCCTCGGACAGCGGGAGCAGTTCTTC

clone size: NA
V gene: TRBV10-3
J gene: TRBJ2-5
D gene: NA
CDR3 protein: CASRDGGPETQYF
CDR3 DNA: TGTGCCAGCCGGGACGGCGGCCCAGAGACCCAGTACTTC

clone size: few
V gene: TRBV12-5
J gene: TRBJ2-7
D gene: NA
CDR3 protein: CASGYHASLIPYEQYF
CDR3 DNA: TGTGCTAGTGGTTATCATGCCTCCTTGATTCCCTACGAGCAGTACTTC

clone size: few
V gene: TRBV27
J gene: TRBJ1-5
D gene: NA
CDR3 protein: CASSLGGLRQPQHF
CDR3 DNA: TGTGCCAGCAGTTTGGGGGGACTCCGTCAGCCCCAGCATTTT

clone size: few
V gene: TRBV9
J gene: TRBJ1-1
D gene: NA
CDR3 protein: CASSSRQSNTEAFF
CDR3 DNA: TGTGCCAGCAGCTCCCGACAGAGCAACACTGAAGCTTTCTTT

clone size: few
V gene: TRBV2
J gene: TRBJ2-2
D gene: TRBD1
CDR3 protein: CASRESWTGYFGELFF
CDR3 DNA: TGTGCCAGCAGGGAGAGCTGGACAGGGTACTTCGGGGAGCTGTTTTTT

clone size: few
V gene: TRBV6-5
J gene: TRBJ2-3
D gene: NA
CDR3 protein: CASTNRGFGKTDTQYF
CDR3 DNA: TGTGCCAGCACGAATCGGGGGTTTGGAAAGACAGATACGCAGTATTTT

clone size: many
V gene: TRBV28
J gene: TRBJ2-3
D gene: TRBD1
CDR3 protein: CASSLGQATDTQYF
CDR3 DNA: TGTGCCAGCAGCTTAGGACAGGCCACAGATACGCAGTATTTT

clone size: NA
V gene: TRBV20-1
J gene: TRBJ2-7
D gene: NA
CDR3 protein: CSARDVGDEQYF
CDR3 DNA: TGCAGTGCTAGAGATGTGGGAGACGAGCAGTACTTC

clone size: NA
V gene: TRBV7-6
J gene: TRBJ2-3
D gene: NA
CDR3 protein: CASSLVLGWDTQYF
CDR3 DNA: TGTGCCAGCAGCTTAGTGCTGGGGTGGGATACGCAGTATTTT

clone size: NA
V gene: TRBV6-1
J gene: TRBJ1-6
D gene: TRBD1
CDR3 protein: CASSADRGSYNSPLHF
CDR3 DNA: TGTGCCAGCAGTGCGGACAGGGGCTCCTATAATTCACCCCTCCACTTT

clone size: many
V gene: TRBV12-3/TRBV12-4
J gene: TRBJ2-2
D gene: TRBD1
CDR3 protein: CASSFILSRDRGPTNTGELFF
CDR3 DNA: TGTGCCAGCAGTTTCATACTCTCCCGGGACAGGGGGCCCACGAACACCGGGGAGCTGTTTTTT

clone size: few
V gene: TRBV6-5
J gene: TRBJ2-6
D gene: NA
CDR3 protein: CASSSPGYGANVLTF
CDR3 DNA: TGTGCCAGCAGTTCTCCAGGGTACGGGGCCAACGTCCTGACTTTC

clone size: NA
V gene: TRBV5-4
J gene: TRBJ2-3
D gene: NA
CDR3 protein: CASSLEGFRDTQYF
CDR3 DNA: TGTGCCAGCAGCTTGGAGGGATTTAGGGATACGCAGTATTTT

clone size: many
V gene: TRBV6-5
J gene: TRBJ1-1
D gene: NA
CDR3 protein: CASSYGPVNTEAFF
CDR3 DNA: TGTGCCAGCAGTTATGGGCCGGTGAACACTGAAGCTTTCTTT